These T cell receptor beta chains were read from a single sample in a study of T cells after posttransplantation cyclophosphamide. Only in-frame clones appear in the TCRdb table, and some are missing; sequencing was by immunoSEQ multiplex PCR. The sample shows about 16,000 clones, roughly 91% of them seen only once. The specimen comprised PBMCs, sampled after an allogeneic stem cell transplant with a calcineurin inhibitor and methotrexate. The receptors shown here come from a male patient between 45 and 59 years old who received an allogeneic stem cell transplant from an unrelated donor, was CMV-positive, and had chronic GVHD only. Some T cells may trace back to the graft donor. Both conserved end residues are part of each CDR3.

CASSLFSGSDTQYF | TRBV28
CASSLSLAGDTDTQYF | TRBV7-9
CASSAVCTTEGEQYF | TRBV6-4
CASSQDRMAAREQYF | TRBV28
CASSLDRTSGANVLTF | TRBV11-2
CASSLIAAGAYEQYF | TRBV4-3
CASSSGATGPAADTQYF | TRBV5-1
CASSQDGLAGVVTDTQYF | TRBV4-2
CASSEVEGDTNSFGYTF | TRBV6-1
CASSQEDETGAFKQYF | TRBV4-1
CSVLGGEIYEQYF | TRBV29-1
CASSSSPSPLHF | TRBV7-8
CAISFVAGSLRNEQFF | TRBV7-2
CASSAGLAATDTQYF | TRBV5-8
CASSHTSTDTQYF | TRBV5-1
CASSAGGPGNTIYF | TRBV6-5
CASRINKNTEAFF | TRBV6-5
CASRSGFNTEAFF | TRBV9
CASGTGTGGPDTQYF | TRBV5-1
CASGNGRGDGYTF | TRBV5-6
CSAMRGFSDTQYF | TRBV29-1
CASSVEGGDEQYF | TRBV9
CASSPTNYNEQFF | TRBV5-1
CASSSWTSGKAADTQYF | TRBV5-6
CASTPGSGANVLTF | TRBV5-1
CATKSNYFGDSPLHF | TRBV19
CASSIGKNTGELFF | TRBV19
CASSFFGLALTGELFF | TRBV28
CARSRGSGYEQYF | TRBV2
CASKGGTSGSVRQFF | TRBV19
CASSLEYGGETQYF | TRBV7-2